Listed below are T cell receptor beta chains from one sample, sequenced in a study of cytomegalovirus exposure and HLA in healthy donors. Method: immunoSEQ multiplex PCR; TCRdb's copy keeps in-frame clones and lacks some. This sample has 100,000 to 150,000 clones; 60% to 85% occur once, and the top ten carry 2.5% to 3%. The sample consisted of PBMCs. All receptors come from a woman in her thirties or forties in good health and CMV-seropositive. Both conserved end residues are trimmed from each CDR3.

TRBJ1-5 TRBV2 ASSEVQGTGAQPQH
TRBJ1-4 TRBV30 AWSVEGQGDFEKLF
TRBJ1-1 TRBV27 ASSLRAKGGTEAF
TRBJ2-2 TRBV27 ASSLQTNTGELF
TRBJ2-1 TRBV27 ASRGVRRANNEQF
TRBJ2-1 TRBV5-1 ASSWGGPGERSISSYNEQF
TRBJ1-1 TRBV5-5 ASSIGVGQGAAEAF
TRBJ1-5 TRBV7-2 ASSTGSQPQH
TRBJ1-4 TRBV7-9 ASSLDRGEKLF
TRBJ2-7 TRBV7-8 ASSVRTSGAYEQY
TRBJ1-5 TRBV13 ASSFGQGAQPQH
. TRBV25-1 ASSAQGHDEQY
TRBJ1-2 TRBV7-2 ASSRSQYGYT
TRBJ2-3 TRBV2 ASSEVVRASTDTQY
TRBJ2-5 TRBV14 ASSQDKGGVLRETQY
TRBJ1-1 TRBV19 ASSIAGRNTEAF
TRBJ2-3 TRBV7-3 ASSLLAGGLGDTQY
TRBJ2-7 TRBV6-1 ASSDRGSYEQY
TRBJ2-5 TRBV5-6 ASSLPGASETQY
TRBJ1-1 TRBV12-5 ASDWDRGRLDTEAF
TRBJ2-3 TRBV5-6 ASSSPAVYTDTQY
TRBJ2-5 TRBV4-2 ASSQEIQGRETQY
TRBJ2-2 TRBV9 ASSVDDRAIGELF
TRBJ1-4 TRBV19 ASSISTAYNEKLF
TRBJ2-1 TRBV7-3 ASSINRDNEQF
TRBJ1-1 TRBV5-5 ASSFGQVTEAF
TRBJ2-3 TRBV4-1 ASSQFWGLAGADTQY
TRBJ1-3 TRBV29-1 SVGTSGNTIY
TRBJ2-1 TRBV19 ASTSDSSYNEQF